This TCR beta chain was observed in a study of post-analysis software for immune sequencing data. Overall study findings and caveats: Elevated frequency relative to controls characterized about 5 TRBV segments in patients, TRBV5-6, TRBV5-1 and TRBV20-1 among them. Diversity measured as normalized Chao1 was significantly lower in multiple sclerosis patients than in controls.

CDR3 size: 15 residues. Trimming at V came to 5 bases and at J to 7 bases, leaving 8 bases not matched to a gene. Points on this clonotype: As yet, its antigen is unknown.

Each TCR beta cDNA library carried unique molecular identifiers. TCRdb re-analysed the PCR reads in MiXCR, keeping a single row per CDR3 protein. In the table there are some 450,000 distinct CDR3 sequences, around 40% of which are singletons. The receptor's source is a girl aged 10-17 years with multiple sclerosis. The sample consisted of blood. The rearrangement joins TRBV12-3 or TRBV12-4 to TRBJ2-1; 10 bases are a match to TRBD1. The CDR3 protein is CASSPRQGARNEQFF. CDR3 in DNA: TGTGCCAGCAGTCCCCGACAGGGGGCTCGTAATGAGCAGTTCTTC.